In its sample, the clone carrying this T cell receptor (beta chain) was seen once. Some clones are missing from TCRdb's copy, which holds only in-frame ones; the method was immunoSEQ multiplex PCR. This table has about 600,000 clones, around 97% appearing once. V gave up 0 bases and J gave up 4 bases; unmatched junction bases: 3. Germline V gene data show CDR1 as MNHNY and CDR2 as SVGAGI (reference sequence). This CDR3 spans 15 amino acids. The sample is drawn from a study of shared clonotypes between healthy human individuals. This sequence joins TRBV6-6 and TRBJ2-4; 7 bases match TRBD2. The receptor was derived from a woman aged 25-40 years in good health. The sequencing input was naive CD4+ T cells sorted from blood. Regarding subset: CD45RA+ positively selected. CDR3 amino acids: CASSYSFGGKNIQYF. The CDR3, as DNA: TGTGCCAGCAGTTACTCGTTCGGGGGGAAAAACATTCAGTACTTC.